This TCR beta chain is drawn from a study of post-analysis software for immune sequencing data. Study findings and constraints: Patients carried roughly 5 TRBV segments more frequently than controls did, and TRBV5-6, TRBV5-1 and TRBV20-1 were among them.

Unique molecular identifiers tagged the TCR beta cDNA libraries. Via MiXCR, TCRdb re-called the PCR reads, giving one row per CDR3 protein. The sample lists about 820,000 distinct CDR3 sequences, roughly half occurring once. This CDR3 is 15 amino acids long. CDR1 SEHNR and CDR2 FQNEAQ come from the germline V gene (reference sequence). A remark on this clonotype: The target antigen is unknown.

Sequenced input: blood. The sequence was obtained from a girl between 10 and 17 years old with multiple sclerosis. The genes are TRBV7-9 and TRBJ2-4; 11 bases line up with TRBD1. The J call could be wrong; TRBJ2-7 is a better fit for the DNA end. DNA of the CDR3: TGTGCCAGCAGCGCCGGGACAGGGGGAGTATACGAGCAGTACTTC. Protein product: CASSAGTGGVYEQYF.